These 2 T cell receptor beta chains came from one sample sequenced in a study of T-cell reconstitution after alpha-beta-depleted transplantation in children. Unique molecular identifiers tagged the TCRbeta library. Each CDR3 protein is one row after TCRdb ran MiXCR on the PCR reads. This table holds 450,000 to 550,000 distinct CDR3 sequences, over 10% found once. The sample consisted of PBMCs, mostly from graft donor cells, taken 180 days after TCRalphabeta/CD19-depleted stem cell transplant. The receptors stem from a female patient aged 2-10 years who had a stem cell transplant for aplastic anemia, so the T cells may come from the graft donor.

The chain employs TRBV6-1 and TRBJ1-2; D possibly corresponds to TRBD1 (6 bases). The CDR3 has 15 amino acids. V lost 5 bases and J 3 bases, leaving 16 bases between the germline ends. Germline V gives CDR1 MNHNS, CDR2 SASEGT. CDR3 sequence reads: CASSPTDRYYYGYTF. DNA of the CDR3: TGTGCCAGCAGTCCAACAGACAGGTACTACTATGGCTACACCTTC.

This clonotype was found a few times. This chain joins TRBV4-3 and TRBJ2-7; TRBD2 is a possible D gene (5 bases). CDR1 and CDR2 from the germline V gene are LGHNA and YSLEER. V was shortened by 3 bases and J by 12 bases, with 21 bases between the two germline ends. The CDR3 is 14 residues long. The CDR3, as DNA: TGCGCCAGCAGCCATCCGGGTTGGGCCGCGGGCGGGTACTTC. Amino acid sequence: CASSHPGWAAGGYF.